Shown below are 22 T cell receptor beta chains from a single sample sequenced in a study of CD8 T cells in Susac syndrome. It was with random hexamers that 0.5 to 1 ug RNA was reverse transcribed. TCRdb processed the immunoSEQ multiplex PCR reads anew with MiXCR; each CDR3 protein has one entry. The table includes 100,000 to 110,000 distinct CDR3 sequences, around 96% detected once. Sequencing was done on a sample of CD8+ T cells from PBMCs. The receptors stem from a human donor with Susac syndrome.

V gene TRBV6-5 combines with J gene TRBJ2-1, with TRBD2 matching 13 bases. The CDR3 sequence is 20 residues long. Per germline, CDR1 MNHEY and CDR2 SVGAGI. V shed 2 bases, J shed 1 base, and the junction held 11 bases outside the gene matches. CDR3 coding DNA: TGTGCCAGCAGTTACCCAGCCGGGACTAGCGGGGAGTGGTCCTACAATGAGCAGTTCTTC. This sequence encodes CASSYPAGTSGEWSYNEQFF.

This clonotype was seen just once. The rearrangement uses TRBV6-5 and TRBJ2-1, with D possibly called TRBD1 or TRBD2 (5 bases each). CDR3 length: 15 amino acids. V dropped 2 bases and J dropped 9 bases, with 17 bases sitting between them. Germline V gives CDR1 MNHEY, CDR2 SVGAGI. DNA of the CDR3: TGTGCCAGCAGTTACGGGGACCCCTTTTTCGGTGAGCAGTTCTTC. Translated: CASSYGDPFFGEQFF.

The chain carries TRBV9 and TRBJ1-3; D is possibly TRBD1 (6 bases). The V end lost 3 bases, the J end lost 2 bases, and 12 bases lay between the germline ends. Germline CDR1 reads SGDLS; CDR2 reads YYNGEE. The CDR3 has 15 residues. The chain's CDR3 is CASSGRKGAGNTIYF. The CDR3 DNA follows: TGTGCCAGCAGCGGGAGGAAGGGGGCTGGAAACACCATATATTTT.

This chain joins TRBV15 and TRBJ1-1; possibly TRBD1 for D (5 bases). Germline CDR1 is LNHNV and CDR2 is YYDKDF (reference sequence). Trimming took 5 bases from V and 4 from J, leaving 14 bases between them. CDR3 length: 14 amino acids. In DNA, the CDR3 is TGTGCCACCAGCGGGGCCAGGGTGGGCACTGAAGCTTTCTTT. Encoded protein: CATSGARVGTEAFF.

This CDR3 reads CASSLGSHPEQYF. DNA of the CDR3: TGTGCCAGCAGTTTAGGGTCGCACCCCGAGCAGTACTTC. V usage is TRBV28 and J usage is TRBJ2-7; D is unresolved. The CDR3 is 13 amino acids. The V end was cut by 2 bases, the J end by 6 bases, with 11 bases between. Germline V lookup: CDR1 MDHEN, CDR2 SYDVKM.

The genes are TRBV20-1 and TRBJ2-2; D is perhaps TRBD1 (5 bases). The germline gives CDR1 DFQATT, CDR2 SNEGSKA (reference sequence). This CDR3 spans 17 amino acids. Trimming pared 1 base from V and 2 bases from J, leaving 17 bases between. CDR3: CSARGAPFTGNTGELFF. The CDR3 bases are TGCAGTGCTAGAGGCGCCCCATTCACAGGCAACACCGGGGAGCTGTTTTTT.

DNA of the CDR3: TGTGCCAGCTCACCTCCGGTGGAGGGCCGTATCGGCAATGAGCAGTTCTTC. Amino acids: CASSPPVEGRIGNEQFF. The J gene is TRBJ2-1, the V gene TRBV18, with D possibly matching TRBD2 (6 bases). V lost 3 bases to trimming and J lost 6 bases, with 21 bases between them. The CDR3 totals 17 residues. Germline CDR1 is KGHSH and CDR2 is LQKENI.

The chain is built from TRBV5-1 and TRBJ2-2, with TRBD1 matching 7 bases. With V trimmed by 4 bases and J by 1 base, 7 bases remained unmatched. This CDR3 region has 16 residues. Germline values: CDR1 SGHRS, CDR2 YFSETQ. CDR3 nucleotides: TGCGCCAGCAGCCCGACCAGGACAGGGAACACCGGGGAGCTGTTTTTT. This translates into CASSPTRTGNTGELFF.

The chain couples TRBV3-1 to TRBJ2-7; the D gene is possibly TRBD1 (5 bases). V was cut by 4 bases and J by 0 bases, with 13 bases left in between. This CDR3 has 15 residues. Germline V gene data show CDR1 as LGHDT and CDR2 as YNNKEL (reference sequence). DNA for the CDR3: TGTGCCAGCAGCCCCGGACCCGACAGCTCCTACGAGCAGTACTTC. It translates to CASSPGPDSSYEQYF.

The V and J genes are TRBV29-1 and TRBJ2-3, with TRBD2 matching over 8 bases. V trimming: 3 bases; J trimming: 4 bases; junction bases outside the gene matches: 3. There are 13 residues in the CDR3. The germline CDR1 and CDR2 sequences are SQVTM and ANQGSEA. CDR3 in amino acids: CSVEREEADTQYF. The CDR3 DNA sequence: TGCAGCGTTGAGCGGGAGGAGGCAGATACGCAGTATTTT.

Remarks on this clonotype: A single base separates this from a much larger clone, so it may be a read error. The chain has TRBV9 and TRBJ2-3; D not certain. Looked up from germline, CDR1 is SGDLS and CDR2 is YYNGEE. Deletions cut 4 bases from V and 2 bases from J, with 2 bases between. The CDR3 has 11 residues. The CDR3 is CASSITDTQYF. In nucleotides, the CDR3 is TGTGCCAGCAGCATCACAGATACGCAGTATTTT. Full variable domain (remainder filled in from reference TRBV9 and TRBJ2-3): DSGVTQTPKHLITATGQRVTLRCSPRSGDLSVYWYQQSLDQGLQFLIQYYNGEERAKGNILERFSAQQFPDLHSELNLSSLELGDSALYFCASSITDTQYFGPGTRLTVL.

The chain has TRBV11-2 and TRBJ2-5; TRBD1 matches at 7 bases. The CDR3 loop spans 14 amino acids. The germline V gene has CDR1 SGHAT and CDR2 FQNNGV. Trimming at V came to 0 bases and at J to 4 bases, leaving 2 bases not matched to a gene. Here the CDR3 reads CASSLDAGGETQYF. CDR3 nucleotides: TGTGCCAGCAGCTTAGATGCAGGGGGAGAGACCCAGTACTTC. Using reference TRBV11-2 and TRBJ2-5 for the parts outside the CDR3, the full variable domain is EAGVAQSPRYKIIEKRQSVAFWCNPISGHATLYWYQQILGQGPKLLIQFQNNGVVDDSQLPKDRFSAERLKGVDSTLKIQPAKLEDSAVYLCASSLDAGGETQYFGPGTRLLVL.

This sequence joins TRBV7-9 and TRBJ2-7; TRBD2 might be the D (5 bases). Trimming pared 5 bases from V and 6 bases from J, leaving 14 bases between. CDR3 length equals 13 residues. Germline V lookup: CDR1 SEHNR, CDR2 FQNEAQ (reference sequence). The CDR3 region is CASSRTGLSEQYF. Here the CDR3 DNA reads TGTGCCAGCAGCCGGACGGGGTTGTCCGAGCAGTACTTC.

The chain uses TRBV2 and TRBJ2-7, with D possibly being TRBD2 (6 bases). Trimming removed 7 bases at V and 5 bases at J, with 24 bases between. Germline lookup yields CDR1 SNHLY and CDR2 FYNNEI. The CDR3 runs 16 residues. The CDR3 nucleotides are TGTGCCAGCATACGGTTGAAGGGGACTCTCGGCGACGAGCAGTACTTC. Its translation: CASIRLKGTLGDEQYF.

The chain couples TRBV4-1 to TRBJ2-7, with TRBD1 as a possible D gene (6 bases). There are 14 residues in the CDR3. V lost 1 base to trimming and J lost 7 bases, with 14 bases between them. Germline CDR1 MGHRA, CDR2 YSYEKL. The CDR3 sequence is CASSQGQGTWEQYF. The CDR3 DNA reads as TGCGCCAGCAGCCAAGGGCAGGGGACGTGGGAGCAGTACTTC.

The chain recombines TRBV3-1 with TRBJ1-5; D is ambiguous. Germline CDR1 and CDR2: LGHDT and YNNKEL (reference sequence). This CDR3 has 15 residues. The ends were cut back, 1 base at V and 2 bases at J, with 9 bases in the middle. The CDR3 nucleotides read TGTGCCAGCAGCCAAGGAATTGACGGCAATCAGCCCCAGCATTTT. Translated, it gives CASSQGIDGNQPQHF.

This chain uses TRBV28 with TRBJ1-1; D gene unclear. V lost 5 bases, J lost 6 bases, and 16 bases lay in between. CDR1 and CDR2 (germline): MDHEN, SYDVKM. This CDR3 is 14 amino acids long. The CDR3 region is CASSMRTVLSEAFF. In nucleotides, the CDR3 is TGTGCCAGCAGTATGAGGACCGTTTTGTCTGAAGCTTTCTTT.

For the CDR3, the DNA is TGCAGTGCTAGCCGGGGGCCTTCGAACACTGAAGCTTTCTTT. Protein product: CSASRGPSNTEAFF. The chain combines TRBV20-1 with TRBJ1-1, with D tentatively TRBD1 (6 bases). CDR1 is DFQATT, CDR2 SNEGSKA, per germline (reference sequence). The CDR3 is made up of 14 amino acids. Trimming pared 3 bases from V and 1 base from J, leaving 12 bases between.

The rearrangement joins TRBV5-6 to TRBJ1-2; the D gene is possibly TRBD1 (5 bases). CDR1 and CDR2 from the germline V gene are SGHDT and YYEEEE. CDR3 size: 14 residues. Trimming shortened V by 0 bases and J by 3 bases, and 9 bases separated the two germline ends. The CDR3 sequence is CASSLEGADYGYTF. CDR3 bases: TGTGCCAGCAGCTTGGAAGGGGCGGACTATGGCTACACCTTC.

V and J are TRBV19 and TRBJ1-2; a possible D gene is TRBD1 (6 bases). CDR3 length: 13 residues. V was pared by 6 bases and J by 7 bases, with 15 bases between. From germline, CDR1 is LNHDA and CDR2 SQIVND (reference sequence). The CDR3 DNA reads TGTGCCAGTAGCACCCTCGTGGGGGCTGGCTACACCTTC. This gives the protein CASSTLVGAGYTF.

The chain uses TRBV20-1 and TRBJ2-2, with TRBD1 matching 11 bases. The V and J ends lost 0 bases and 5 bases, in that order; junction bases with no gene match: 8. This CDR3 has 17 amino acids. The germline V gene encodes CDR1 DFQATT and CDR2 SNEGSKA (reference sequence). The DNA for the CDR3 is TGCAGTGCTAGAGATCTCGGGGGGACAGGGGGAACCGGGGAGCTGTTTTTT. The encoded protein is CSARDLGGTGGTGELFF.

The rearrangement links TRBV20-1 to TRBJ2-7, with 10 positions matching TRBD1. V gave up 3 bases and J gave up 4 bases; unmatched junction bases: 9. The CDR3 covers 15 residues. The V gene's germline CDR1 is DFQATT and CDR2 SNEGSKA (reference sequence). This CDR3 is CSASPGTGVTYEQYF. The CDR3 DNA follows: TGCAGTGCTAGTCCCGGGACAGGGGTGACTTACGAGCAGTACTTC.